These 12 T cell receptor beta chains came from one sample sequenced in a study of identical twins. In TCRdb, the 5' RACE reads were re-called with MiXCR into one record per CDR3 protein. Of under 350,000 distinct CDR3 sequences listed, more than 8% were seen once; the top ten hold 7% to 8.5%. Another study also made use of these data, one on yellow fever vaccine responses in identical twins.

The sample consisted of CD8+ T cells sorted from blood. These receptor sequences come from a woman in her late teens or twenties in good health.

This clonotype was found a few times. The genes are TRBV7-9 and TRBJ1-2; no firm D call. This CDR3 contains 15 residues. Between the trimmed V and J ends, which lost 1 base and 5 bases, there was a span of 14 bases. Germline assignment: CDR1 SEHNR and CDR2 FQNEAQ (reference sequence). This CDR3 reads CASSLGFRLPYGYTF. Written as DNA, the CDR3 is TGTGCCAGCAGCTTAGGATTCCGGCTTCCTTATGGCTACACCTTC. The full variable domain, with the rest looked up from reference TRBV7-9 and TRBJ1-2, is DTGVSQNPRHKITKRGQNVTFRCDPISEHNRLYWYRQTLGQGPEFLTYFQNEAQLEKSRLLSDRFSAERPKGSFSTLEIQRTEQGDSAMYLCASSLGFRLPYGYTFGSGTRLTVV.

CDR3 coding DNA: TGCGCCAGCAGCCAAGAACCTAGCGGGGCCTACAATGAGCAGTTCTTC. Its translation is CASSQEPSGAYNEQFF. The chain joins TRBV4-3 to TRBJ2-1; 9 bases align to TRBD2. The CDR3 runs to 16 residues. The germline gives CDR1 LGHNA, CDR2 YSLEER. The V segment lost 0 bases and the J segment 2 bases; nucleotides outside the gene matches: 2.

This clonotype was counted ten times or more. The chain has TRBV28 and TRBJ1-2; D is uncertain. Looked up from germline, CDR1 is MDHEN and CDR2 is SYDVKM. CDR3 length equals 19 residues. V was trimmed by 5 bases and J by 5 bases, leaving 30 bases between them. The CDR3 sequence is CASSPLPRTRLDSKYGYTF. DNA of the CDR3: TGTGCCAGCAGTCCACTACCCAGAACAAGACTAGATTCGAAATATGGCTACACCTTC.

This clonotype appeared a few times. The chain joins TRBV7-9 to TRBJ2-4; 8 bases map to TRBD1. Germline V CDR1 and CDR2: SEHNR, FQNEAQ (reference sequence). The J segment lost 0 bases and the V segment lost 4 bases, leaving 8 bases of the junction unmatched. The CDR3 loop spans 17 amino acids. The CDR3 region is CASSSSGTGLAKNIQYF. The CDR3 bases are TGTGCCAGCAGCTCGTCCGGGACAGGATTAGCCAAAAACATTCAGTACTTC.

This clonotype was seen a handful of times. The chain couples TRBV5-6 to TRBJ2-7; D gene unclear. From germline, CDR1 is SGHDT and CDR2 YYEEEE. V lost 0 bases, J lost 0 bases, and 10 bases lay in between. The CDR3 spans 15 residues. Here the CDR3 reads CASSLAAKGSYEQYF. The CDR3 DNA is TGTGCCAGCAGCTTGGCGGCGAAGGGCTCCTACGAGCAGTACTTC.

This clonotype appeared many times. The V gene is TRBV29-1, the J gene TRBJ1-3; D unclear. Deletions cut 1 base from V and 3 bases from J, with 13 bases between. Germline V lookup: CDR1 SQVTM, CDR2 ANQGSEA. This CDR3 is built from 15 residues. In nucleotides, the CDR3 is TGCAGCGTTGAAGCGTGGGTTTTCGGTGGAAACACCATATATTTT. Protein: CSVEAWVFGGNTIYF. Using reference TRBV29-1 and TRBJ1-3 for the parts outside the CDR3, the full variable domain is SAVISQKPSRDICQRGTSLTIQCQVDSQVTMMFWYRQQPGQSLTLIATANQGSEATYESGFVIDKFPISRPNLTFSTLTVSNMSPEDSSIYLCSVEAWVFGGNTIYFGEGSWLTVV.

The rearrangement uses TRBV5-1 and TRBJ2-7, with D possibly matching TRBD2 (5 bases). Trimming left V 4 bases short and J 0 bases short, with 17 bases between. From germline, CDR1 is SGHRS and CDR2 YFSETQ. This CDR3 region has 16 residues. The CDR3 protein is CASSDRHDYDSYEQYF. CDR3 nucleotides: TGCGCCAGCAGCGACCGACATGACTACGACTCCTACGAGCAGTACTTC.

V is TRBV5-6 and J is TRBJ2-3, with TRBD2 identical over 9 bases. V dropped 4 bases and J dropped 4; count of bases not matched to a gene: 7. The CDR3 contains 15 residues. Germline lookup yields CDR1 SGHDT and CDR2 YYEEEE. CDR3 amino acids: CASSAGLALPDTQYF. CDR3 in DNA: TGTGCCAGCAGCGCGGGACTAGCCCTTCCAGATACGCAGTATTTT.

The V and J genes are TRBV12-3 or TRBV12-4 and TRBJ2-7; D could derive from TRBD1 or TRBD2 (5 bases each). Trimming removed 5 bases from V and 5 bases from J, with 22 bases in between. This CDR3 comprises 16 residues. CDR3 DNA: TGTGCCAGCAGTCCACGGATAAACAGCCCGGGGCACGAGCAGTACTTC. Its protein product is CASSPRINSPGHEQYF.

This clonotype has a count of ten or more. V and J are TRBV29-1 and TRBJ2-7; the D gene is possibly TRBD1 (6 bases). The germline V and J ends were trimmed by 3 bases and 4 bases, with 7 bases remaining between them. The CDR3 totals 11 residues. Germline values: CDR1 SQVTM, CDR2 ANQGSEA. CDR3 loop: CSVEQGYEQYF. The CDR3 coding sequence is TGCAGCGTTGAGCAGGGGTACGAGCAGTACTTC.

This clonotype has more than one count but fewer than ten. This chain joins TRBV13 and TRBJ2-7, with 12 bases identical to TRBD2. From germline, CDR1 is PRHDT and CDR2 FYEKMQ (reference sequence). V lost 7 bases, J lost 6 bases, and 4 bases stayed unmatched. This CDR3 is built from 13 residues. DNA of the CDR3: TGTGCCAGCAAATCTAGCGGGAGGGGCGAGCAGTACTTC. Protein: CASKSSGRGEQYF.

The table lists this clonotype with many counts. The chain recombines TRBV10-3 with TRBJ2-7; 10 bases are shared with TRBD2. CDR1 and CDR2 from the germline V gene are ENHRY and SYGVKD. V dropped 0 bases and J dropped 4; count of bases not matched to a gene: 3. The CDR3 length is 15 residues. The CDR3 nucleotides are TGTGCCATCAGTGAGTCCCTAGCGGGAGTTTACGAGCAGTACTTC. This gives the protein CAISESLAGVYEQYF.